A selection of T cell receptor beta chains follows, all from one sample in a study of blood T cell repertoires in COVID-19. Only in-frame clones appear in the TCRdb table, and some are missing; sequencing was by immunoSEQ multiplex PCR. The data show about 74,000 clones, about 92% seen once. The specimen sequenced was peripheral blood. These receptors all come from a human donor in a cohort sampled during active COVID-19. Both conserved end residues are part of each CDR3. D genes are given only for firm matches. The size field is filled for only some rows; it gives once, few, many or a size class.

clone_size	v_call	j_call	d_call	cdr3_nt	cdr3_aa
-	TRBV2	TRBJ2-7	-	TGTGCCAGCAGGGGGCTTACAGGTAACTACGAGCAGTACTTC	CASRGLTGNYEQYF
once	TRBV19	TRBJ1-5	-	TGTGCCAGTAGCCCACAGAATAGCAATCAGCCCCAGCATTTT	CASSPQNSNQPQHF
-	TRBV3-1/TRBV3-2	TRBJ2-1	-	TGTGCCAGCAGCCAAGATCCGGTCAGGGGAACCTACAATGAGCAGTTCTTC	CASSQDPVRGTYNEQFF
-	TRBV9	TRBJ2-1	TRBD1	TGTGCCAGCAGCGTATCAGGGGGATTTACACACAATGAGCAGTTCTTC	CASSVSGGFTHNEQFF
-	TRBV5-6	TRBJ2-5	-	TGTGCCAGCAGCTTGGCCAGCCAAGAGACCCAGTACTTC	CASSLASQETQYF
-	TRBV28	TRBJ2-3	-	TGTGCCAGCAGTCCCTTCCGGGGAGGCCAATTCACAGATACGCAGTATTTT	CASSPFRGGQFTDTQYF
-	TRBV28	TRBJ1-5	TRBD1	TGTGCCAGCAGTACCCGAACAGGGGGCTGGAACAATCAGCCCCAGCATTTT	CASSTRTGGWNNQPQHF
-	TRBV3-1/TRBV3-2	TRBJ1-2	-	TGTGCCAGCAGCCATACAGGGATTTGGGGCTACACCTTC	CASSHTGIWGYTF
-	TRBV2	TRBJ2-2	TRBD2	TGTGCCAGCAGTGAGAGTAATCTAGCGGGAGTTAACACCGGGGAGCTGTTTTTT	CASSESNLAGVNTGELFF
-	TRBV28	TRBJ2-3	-	TGTGCCAGCAGGGGCGGGTTGGGCACAGATACGCAGTATTTT	CASRGGLGTDTQYF
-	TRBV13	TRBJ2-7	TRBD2	TGTGCCAGCAGCTTAGGGGGACTAGCGAGAACCTACGAGCAGTACTTC	CASSLGGLARTYEQYF
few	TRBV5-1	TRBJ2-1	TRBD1	TGCGCCAGCAGCTTGTTAGGGGGCCGGGGCTCCTACAATGAGCAGTTCTTC	CASSLLGGRGSYNEQFF
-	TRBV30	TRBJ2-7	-	TGTGCCTGGAGTTTACAGAAATACGAGCAGTACTTC	CAWSLQKYEQYF
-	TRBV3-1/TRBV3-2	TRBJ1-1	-	TGTGCCAGCAGCCAAGTGGGGAGGGGGAAGGGAGCTGAAGCTTTCTTT	CASSQVGRGKGAEAFF
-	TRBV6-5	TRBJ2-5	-	TGTGCCAGCAGGTATACGCTGAACCCAGGAGAGACCCAGTACTTC	CASRYTLNPGETQYF
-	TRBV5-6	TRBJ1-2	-	TGTGCCAGCAGCTTTGCGGGTGCTAACTATGGCTACACCTTC	CASSFAGANYGYTF
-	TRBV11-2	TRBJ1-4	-	TGTGCCAGCAGCTTAGGCGGGGGAAAACTGTTTTTT	CASSLGGGKLFF
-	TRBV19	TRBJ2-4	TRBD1	TGTGCCAGTAGTATAGGGGACAGGGGAGGGGGAAACATTCAGTACTTC	CASSIGDRGGGNIQYF
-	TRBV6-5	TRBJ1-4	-	TGTGCCAGCAGTTACAGCACAGGCGGTGAAAAACTGTTTTTT	CASSYSTGGEKLFF
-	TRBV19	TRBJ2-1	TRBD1	TGTGCCAGTAGGACAGGGCTGGGCTCCTACAATGAGCAGTTCTTC	CASRTGLGSYNEQFF
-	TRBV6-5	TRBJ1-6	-	TGTGCCAGCAGACGGACAGAAAATTCACCCCTCCACTTT	CASRRTENSPLHF
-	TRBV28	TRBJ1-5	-	TGTGCCAGCAGTTTCGGCAATCAGCCCCAGCATTTT	CASSFGNQPQHF
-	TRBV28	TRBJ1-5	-	TGTGCCAGCAGTTTGGGGGGGCCGGGCAATCAGCCCCAGCATTTT	CASSLGGPGNQPQHF
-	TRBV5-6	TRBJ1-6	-	TGTGCCAGCAGCTTAGGAGTCCTAAATTCACCCCTCCACTTT	CASSLGVLNSPLHF
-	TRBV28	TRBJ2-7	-	TGTGCCAGCCGAAGAGATAACGAGCAGTACTTC	CASRRDNEQYF
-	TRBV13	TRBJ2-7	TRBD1	TGTGCCAGCAGCTTAGAGGGGACAGGGGGACGGACAACCTACGAGCAGTACTTC	CASSLEGTGGRTTYEQYF
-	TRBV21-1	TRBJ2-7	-	TGTGCCAGCAGCAAAATGGACGGGAGGCCTTCCGAGCAGTACTTC	CASSKMDGRPSEQYF
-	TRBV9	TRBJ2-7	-	TGTGCCAGCAGCCGCGATCGTGCAGGTCCAGGGGACGAGCAGTACTTC	CASSRDRAGPGDEQYF
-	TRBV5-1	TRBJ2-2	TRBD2	TGCGCCAGCAGCTTGAGGGGACTAGCGGGAGGACTTAACACCGGGGAGCTGTTTTTT	CASSLRGLAGGLNTGELFF
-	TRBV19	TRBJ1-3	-	TGTGCCAGTAGTAATCGACAGAGCTCTGGAAACACCATATATTTT	CASSNRQSSGNTIYF
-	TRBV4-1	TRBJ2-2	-	TGCGCCAGCAGCCAAGAGGCCCAGGGGACCACCGGGGAGCTGTTTTTT	CASSQEAQGTTGELFF
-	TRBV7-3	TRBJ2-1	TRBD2	TGTGCCAGCAGTCTCAGCGGGAGGGGTTACAATGAGCAGTTCTTC	CASSLSGRGYNEQFF
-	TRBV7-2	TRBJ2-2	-	TGTGCCAGCAGCCCTCCCGGGTTGCGGGGGGAGCTGTTTTTT	CASSPPGLRGELFF
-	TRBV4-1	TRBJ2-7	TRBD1	TGCGCCAGCAGCCCGGACAGGGGCCGCGAGCAGTACTTC	CASSPDRGREQYF
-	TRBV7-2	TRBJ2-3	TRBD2	TGTGCCAGCAGCGAACTAGCGGGGGCCCTCACAGATACGCAGTATTTT	CASSELAGALTDTQYF
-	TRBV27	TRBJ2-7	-	TGTGCCAGCAGAGGAGTCTACGAGCAGTACTTC	CASRGVYEQYF
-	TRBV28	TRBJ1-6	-	TGTGCCAGCAGTCTACCGGGGGGCAATTCACCCCTCCACTTT	CASSLPGGNSPLHF
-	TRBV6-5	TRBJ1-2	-	TGTGCCAGCAGTTACTCTCGACAGCCTCCTGATGGCTACACCTTC	CASSYSRQPPDGYTF
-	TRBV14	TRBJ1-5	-	TGTGCCAGCAGCCAAGATTGGCCGGGGGGAAGATCGGGTAGCAATCAGCCCCAGCATTTT	CASSQDWPGGRSGSNQPQHF
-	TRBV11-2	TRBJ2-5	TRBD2	TGTGCCAGCAGCTTCCTCTCGGGACTAGCGGCACAAGAGACCCAGTACTTC	CASSFLSGLAAQETQYF
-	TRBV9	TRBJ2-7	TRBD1	TGTGCCAGCAGCGTAGGACTTAACAGGGGGGACGAGCAGTACTTC	CASSVGLNRGDEQYF
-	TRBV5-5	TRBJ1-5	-	TGTGCCAGCAGCTTGGAGGGGAGGAATCAGCCCCAGCATTTT	CASSLEGRNQPQHF
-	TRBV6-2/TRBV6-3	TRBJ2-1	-	TGTGCCAGCAGTTACCCCCTAGGACAGCCGAGCTCCTACAATGAGCAGTTCTTC	CASSYPLGQPSSYNEQFF
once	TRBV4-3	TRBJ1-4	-	TGCGCCGCTTCCGGGGTAGCTAATGAAAAACTGTTTTTT	CAASGVANEKLFF
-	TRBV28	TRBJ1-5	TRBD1	TGTGCCAGCAACAGGGGGTTGGTGGATAATCAGCCCCAGCATTTT	CASNRGLVDNQPQHF
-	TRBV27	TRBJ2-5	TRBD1	TGTGCCAGCAGCTCCCCACGCGGACAGGGGCAAGAGACCCAGTACTTC	CASSSPRGQGQETQYF
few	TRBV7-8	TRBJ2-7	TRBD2	TGTGCCAGCAGCTCCCCGAGAGCGGGAGTCTCCTACGAGCAGTACTTC	CASSSPRAGVSYEQYF
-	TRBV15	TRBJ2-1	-	TGTGCCACCAGCATAGAATCGAACAGGGAGGAGCAGTTCTTC	CATSIESNREEQFF
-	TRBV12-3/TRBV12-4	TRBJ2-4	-	TGTGCCAGCAGTCCGACAGAAAACATTCAGTACTTC	CASSPTENIQYF
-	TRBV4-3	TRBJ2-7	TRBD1	TGCGCCAGCAGCCAAGATTTAAGACAGGGGGCAAAGTACGAGCAGTACTTC	CASSQDLRQGAKYEQYF
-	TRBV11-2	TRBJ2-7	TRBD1	TGTGCCAGCAGCTTAGTGCCATCCGGGACAGCTTTTTCCTACGAGCAGTACTTC	CASSLVPSGTAFSYEQYF
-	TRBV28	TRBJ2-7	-	TGTGCCAGCAACGCCGGGGTCCCCTACGAGCAGTACTTC	CASNAGVPYEQYF
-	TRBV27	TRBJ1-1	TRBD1	TGTGCCAGCACGGGACAGGGGAAAACTGAAGCTTTCTTT	CASTGQGKTEAFF
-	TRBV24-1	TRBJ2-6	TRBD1	TGTGCCACCAGTGATGCCACGGGACAGGGGGGCTCTGGGGCCAACGTCCTGACTTTC	CATSDATGQGGSGANVLTF
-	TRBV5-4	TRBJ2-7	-	TGTGCCAGCAGCTTGTTGGGTAGCGGCGACGAGCAGTACTTC	CASSLLGSGDEQYF
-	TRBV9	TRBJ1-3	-	TGTGCCAGCAGCGCCGACGGGAGTACCGGAAACACCATATATTTT	CASSADGSTGNTIYF
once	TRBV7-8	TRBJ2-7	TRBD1	TGTGCCAGCAGCCGCTCAGGACAGGGCTACGAGCAGTACTTC	CASSRSGQGYEQYF
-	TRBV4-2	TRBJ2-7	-	TGTGCCAGCAGCCAAGGAGAGGAGGGTCTTGGGTCCTACGAGCAGTACTTC	CASSQGEEGLGSYEQYF